This T cell receptor (beta chain) was recovered during a study of blood T cell repertoires in COVID-19. Overall study context: Sites across the United States, Italy and Spain contributed samples from acute and convalescent COVID-19.

V trimming: 4 bases; J trimming: 4 bases; junction bases outside the gene matches: 7. The length of the CDR3 is 15 residues. CDR1 and CDR2 (germline): MNHEY, SMNVEV (reference sequence). The method was immunoSEQ multiplex PCR; TCRdb's version includes in-frame clones alone and lacks a portion of them. The repertoire consists of around 78,000 clones, with about nine tenths occurring once and the leading ten covering around 40%. The TCR originated in a human donor in a cohort sampled during active COVID-19. The chain joins TRBV27 to TRBJ2-1, with 7 bases identical to TRBD2. The sample comprised peripheral blood. DNA of the CDR3: TGTGCCAGCAGTTCCCCCTGGGAGGGGTACAATGAGCAGTTCTTC. Its translation is CASSSPWEGYNEQFF.